These 18 T cell receptor beta chains were sequenced from one sample in a study of shared clonotypes between healthy human individuals. The repertoire was sequenced with immunoSEQ multiplex PCR; TCRdb's copy has only in-frame clones and lacks some. The sample contains around 2.1 million clones, more than 85% of which appear only once. CD45RO-negative CD8 cells positively selected for CCR7 made up the naive population, which excluded terminally differentiated effector memory CD45RA+ cells. The sample comprised naive CD8+ T cells from PBMCs. These receptors came from a man aged 18 to 29 in good health. Some clones in this sample may be carry-over from other donors' samples.

Of note for this clone: Additional DNA sequences in this sample encode the identical CDR3. The J gene is TRBJ2-3, the V gene TRBV27; D is uncertain. Deletions cut 3 bases from V and 0 bases from J, with 7 bases between. Germline lookup yields CDR1 MNHEY and CDR2 SMNVEV (reference sequence). The CDR3 length is 14 residues. CDR3 region: CASSFLGSTDTQYF. Here the CDR3 DNA reads TGTGCCAGCAGTTTTTTAGGGAGCACAGATACGCAGTATTTT.

The chain uses TRBV5-4 and TRBJ2-4; 8 bases map to TRBD1. Trimming at V came to 4 bases and at J to 0 bases, leaving 6 bases not matched to a gene. Germline V CDR1 and CDR2: SGHNT, YYREEE (reference sequence). This CDR3 has 16 residues. CDR3 amino acids: CASSIGQGLAKNIQYF. In DNA form, the CDR3 reads TGTGCCAGCAGCATAGGACAGGGTCTAGCCAAAAACATTCAGTACTTC.

The chain carries TRBV14 and TRBJ2-7, with D perhaps matching TRBD2 (5 bases). With 1 base removed from V and 6 bases from J, the gap between germline ends came to 10 bases. The germline CDR1 and CDR2 sequences are SGHDN and FVKESK. This CDR3 has 13 residues. CDR3 DNA: TGTGCCAGCAGCCAAGGGGAGTTCCGCGAGCAGTACTTC. Amino acids: CASSQGEFREQYF.

The chain carries TRBV27 and TRBJ2-2; TRBD2 matches 9 bases. After removal of 0 bases from V and 5 bases from J, the junction contained 4 bases not matched to a gene. The CDR3 consists of 16 residues. Germline values: CDR1 MNHEY, CDR2 SMNVEV (reference sequence). The CDR3 here is CASSLSAGGRTGELFF. In nucleotides, the CDR3 is TGTGCCAGCAGTTTATCGGCGGGAGGGCGTACCGGGGAGCTGTTTTTT.

For this clone: The junction shows a germline mismatch at one end, possibly a read error. The chain couples TRBV2 to TRBJ2-1; 11 nucleotides match TRBD2. The CDR3 runs 14 residues. The germline gives CDR1 SNHLY, CDR2 FYNNEI. The CDR3 DNA reads TGTGCCAGTAGTGGACTAGCGGGTTTACGGGAGCAGTTCTTC. It encodes CASSGLAGLREQFF.

The CDR3 spells CASSTGDRDQPQHF. CDR3 bases: TGTGCCAGTAGTACAGGGGATAGGGATCAGCCCCAGCATTTT. The genes are TRBV19 and TRBJ1-5, with a tentative D call TRBD1 (6 bases). Germline CDR1 LNHDA, CDR2 SQIVND (reference sequence). This CDR3 has 14 amino acids. Trimming took 4 bases from V and 5 from J, leaving 12 bases between them.

The gene calls are TRBV2 and TRBJ2-5; possibly TRBD1 for D (7 bases). This CDR3 is 14 amino acids long. The germline V gene encodes CDR1 SNHLY and CDR2 FYNNEI. Trimming left V 7 bases short and J 1 base short, with 13 bases between. CDR3 nucleotides: TGTGCCAGCAACCTCAGGGGGGCCCAAGAGACCCAGTACTTC. It translates to CASNLRGAQETQYF. The full variable domain, completed using reference TRBV2 and TRBJ2-5, is EPEVTQTPSHQVTQMGQEVILRCVPISNHLYFYWYRQILGQKVEFLVSFYNNEISEKSEIFDDQFSVERPDGSNFTLKIRSTKLEDSAMYFCASNLRGAQETQYFGPGTRLLVL.

The chain joins TRBV7-9 to TRBJ2-3; D is unclear. Germline assignment: CDR1 SEHNR and CDR2 FQNEAQ (reference sequence). Trimming left V 5 bases short and J 0 bases short, with 12 bases between. CDR3 length: 15 amino acids. CDR3 region: CASSPQGISTDTQYF. CDR3 DNA: TGTGCCAGCAGCCCTCAAGGAATCAGCACAGATACGCAGTATTTT.

V gene TRBV4-2 combines with J gene TRBJ2-1, with 10 bases that match TRBD1. The germline V gene has CDR1 LGHNA and CDR2 YNFKEQ. The V segment lost 0 bases and the J segment 5 bases; nucleotides outside the gene matches: 4. The CDR3 has 16 amino acids. The CDR3 bases are TGTGCCAGCAGCCAAGAGGGGGACAGGGGAGACAATGAGCAGTTCTTC. Its protein product is CASSQEGDRGDNEQFF.

This clone turned up a few times. The V gene is TRBV15, the J gene TRBJ1-1, with D unclear. The CDR3 sequence is 14 residues long. Germline V gene lookup returns CDR1 LNHNV and CDR2 YYDKDF (reference sequence). The V end was cut by 2 bases, the J end by 5 bases, with 12 bases between. CDR3 DNA sequence: TGTGCCACCAGCAGATCCTTGTTAGAGACTGAAGCTTTCTTT. As protein: CATSRSLLETEAFF.

The chain combines TRBV19 with TRBJ2-1, with D perhaps matching TRBD2 (5 bases). CDR1 LNHDA and CDR2 SQIVND come from the germline V gene (reference sequence). Trimming took 0 bases from V and 6 from J, leaving 9 bases between them. The CDR3 loop spans 14 amino acids. DNA of the CDR3: TGTGCCAGTAGTATAGACACCGGAGGCAATGAGCAGTTCTTC. It codes for CASSIDTGGNEQFF.

CDR3 region: CASSPPGGHEQFF. The CDR3 region has the DNA TGTGCCAGCAGCCCCCCGGGGGGCCATGAGCAGTTCTTC. V is TRBV7-8 and J is TRBJ2-1; perhaps TRBD2 as D (7 bases). The germline V and J ends were trimmed by 5 bases and 8 bases, with 13 bases remaining between them. The CDR3 is 13 amino acids. Germline V gene lookup returns CDR1 SGHVS and CDR2 FQNEAQ. The whole variable domain, remainder taken from reference TRBV7-8 and TRBJ2-1, is GAGVSQSPRYKVAKRGQDVALRCDPISGHVSLFWYQQALGQGPEFLTYFQNEAQLDKSGLPSDRFFAERPEGSVSTLKIQRTQQEDSAVYLCASSPPGGHEQFFGPGTRLTVL.

The chain joins TRBV7-9 to TRBJ2-7; perhaps TRBD1 as D (6 bases). The CDR3 length is 17 residues. Trimming cost V 7 bases and J 1 base, with 23 bases left between them. The germline CDR1 and CDR2 sequences are SEHNR and FQNEAQ (reference sequence). CDR3 nucleotides: TGTGCCAGCATCCCCGCTACCCCGGGACACTCTTCCTACGAGCAGTACTTC. Translating it yields CASIPATPGHSSYEQYF.

The V call is TRBV7-8, the J call TRBJ1-1; 7 bases agree with TRBD1. Germline loops: CDR1 SGHVS, CDR2 FQNEAQ. The CDR3 extends over 16 amino acids. V lost 8 bases, J lost 3 bases, and 15 bases stayed unmatched. The CDR3 loop reads CASEPTGFPSDTEAFF. DNA of the CDR3: TGTGCCAGCGAACCGACAGGGTTCCCCTCGGACACTGAAGCTTTCTTT.

V gene TRBV7-9 combines with J gene TRBJ2-6, with D possibly TRBD2 on 5 matching bases. This CDR3 is built from 18 residues. V lost 5 bases to trimming and J lost 0 bases, with 17 bases between them. Germline loops: CDR1 SEHNR, CDR2 FQNEAQ (reference sequence). Here the CDR3 reads CASSVRTATSSGANVLTF. For the CDR3, the DNA is TGTGCCAGCAGCGTAAGGACTGCGACAAGCTCTGGGGCCAACGTCCTGACTTTC.

The chain uses TRBV19 and TRBJ2-5, with D unclear. The V and J ends lost 2 bases and 5 bases respectively, with 9 bases between them. This CDR3 is 13 amino acids long. From germline, CDR1 is LNHDA and CDR2 SQIVND (reference sequence). The CDR3 DNA sequence: TGTGCCAGTAGTATACGTACGGTGGAGACCCAGTACTTC. Protein: CASSIRTVETQYF.

The rearrangement joins TRBV4-1 to TRBJ1-3; D gene ambiguous. The V end was cut by 0 bases, the J end by 0 bases, with 12 bases between. Germline values: CDR1 MGHRA, CDR2 YSYEKL. CDR3 size: 17 residues. As DNA, the CDR3 is TGCGCCAGCAGCCAAGATCGGATGGTGAGCTCTGGAAACACCATATATTTT. Translating it yields CASSQDRMVSSGNTIYF.

The chain is built from TRBV7-9 and TRBJ2-7; TRBD2 matches 8 bases. There are 13 residues in the CDR3. The germline gives CDR1 SEHNR, CDR2 FQNEAQ (reference sequence). Losses at the gene ends were 8 bases for V and 0 bases for J; bases not matched to a gene: 3. The CDR3: CASAGGSSYEQYF. CDR3 DNA sequence: TGTGCCAGCGCGGGGGGAAGCTCCTACGAGCAGTACTTC. The full variable domain, completed using reference TRBV7-9 and TRBJ2-7, is DTGVSQNPRHKITKRGQNVTFRCDPISEHNRLYWYRQTLGQGPEFLTYFQNEAQLEKSRLLSDRFSAERPKGSFSTLEIQRTEQGDSAMYLCASAGGSSYEQYFGPGTRLTVT.